This TCR beta chain was sequenced for a study of blood T cell repertoires in COVID-19 (dated by TCRdb to the early 2020s). Study-wide context: Collaborator samples came from the United States, Italy and Spain and covered acute and convalescent phases of COVID-19. The material from the prospective study consisted of cDNA or gDNA derived from T cells, B-cell-depleted T cells, or PBMCs. Nearly every sample came with metadata listing a de-identified subject ID, COVID-19 status, age in years and sex. Samples came from the ongoing ImmuneRACE study (first 160 participants) plus 1,254 subjects from 6 global collaborators. Deeply sampled blood TCRbeta repertoires from subjects exposed to, actively infected with, or recovered from COVID-19 were included in the dataset. Where available, HLA class I and class II types were obtained from metadata supplied by the sample provider rather than from assay-based typing. The repertoires were released in a freely available public database meant as a resource for research on the immune response to SARS-CoV-2.

Findings and caveats that apply to the study as a whole: How much clinical and demographic metadata was included differed by source and by participant, and the metadata was provided uncurated.

TCRbeta CDR3 regions were amplified from genomic DNA using the immunoSEQ Assay, a bias-controlled multiplex PCR. The study's processing was this. Nucleated cell counts per sample were estimated from amplification of reference gene primers within the assay. To quantify the absolute abundance of each unique TCRbeta CDR3 rearrangement, sequence reads were collapsed and filtered. Productive Simpson clonality was computed per sample as the square root of Simpson's diversity index over productive rearrangements. In its TCRdb copy, this immuneACCESS table keeps in-frame sequences only and misses some clones. Where compared with another copy, unresolved V genes explain less than half of these, and the others have no known cause. For V, J and clone size, that table is used; D and trimming come from the DNA. In this sample the table shows some 400,000 clones, about 87% of which occur a single time. Jointly, the top ten make up 3% of the sample.

As for this clone: There is no known antigen for this receptor. The record has no base qualities; no much larger clone is one base away.

Each collaborating institution followed its own protocols to collect whole blood in K2EDTA tubes. For TCRbeta analysis, collaborator samples were shipped as frozen whole blood, as isolated PBMCs, or as DNA extracted from either sample type. Unmatched junction bases come to 14, with V trimmed by 4 bases and J by 8 bases. CDR1 and CDR2, per the germline V gene (reference sequence), are LNHDA and SQIVND. The CDR3 numbers 17 residues from cysteine through phenylalanine. The only DNA kept is the CDR3, 51 bases in frame from the first base. Sequences were obtained from peripheral blood. The sequence is built from TRBV19 and TRBJ2-2; 9 middle bases align to TRBD2. The sequence was obtained from a human donor in a cohort sampled during active COVID-19. The CDR3 protein is CASSSPSGATTGGELFF. In nucleotide form, the sequence is TGTGCCAGTAGTAGTCCTAGCGGGGCGACCACAGGGGGGGAGCTGTTTTTT. Joined to the reference TRBV19 and TRBJ2-2 proteins, this CDR3 gives the full variable domain: DGGITQSPKYLFRKEGQNVTLSCEQNLNHDAMYWYRQDPGQGLRLIYYSQIVNDFQKGDIAEGYSVSREKKESFPLTVTSAQKNPTAFYLCASSSPSGATTGGELFFGEGSRLTVL.